These 25 T cell receptor beta chains came from one sample sequenced in a study of CD4 T cells in relation to SARS-CoV-2 and coronaviruses. Unexposed donor CD4+ T cells date from about 2011-2019, before the COVID-19 pandemic. Isolation of CD4+ T cells took place after less than 13 days in culture. These receptors have no identified antigens. The repertoire was sequenced with immunoSEQ multiplex PCR; TCRdb's copy has only in-frame clones and lacks some. The table shows fewer than 25,000 clones, with less than 85% occurring only once. The sample comprised CD4+ T cells from PBMCs, cultured in vitro. The receptors were sampled from a human donor in good health.

The rearrangement uses TRBV10-3 and TRBJ2-2, with D unclear. Germline CDR1 and CDR2: ENHRY and SYGVKD. CDR3 length: 14 residues. The germline V and J ends were trimmed by 10 bases and 0 bases, with 12 bases remaining between them. In nucleotides, the CDR3 is TGTGCCAGCACCCCAGGACCGAACACCGGGGAGCTGTTTTTT. It yields the protein CASTPGPNTGELFF.

The count of this clone is one. The J gene is TRBJ1-2, the V gene TRBV6-2 or TRBV6-3; 7 bases map to TRBD1. V was pared by 4 bases and J by 8 bases, with 7 bases of the junction left unmatched. The germline CDR1 and CDR2 sequences are MNHEY and SVGEGT. The CDR3 is 13 amino acids. The CDR3: CASSLDRVRGYTF. The DNA of the CDR3 is TGTGCCAGCAGTTTAGACAGGGTTCGGGGCTACACCTTC.

This clone was recorded a few times. The chain recombines TRBV6-1 with TRBJ1-6; 7 positions match TRBD1. The J segment lost 15 bases and the V segment lost 0 bases, leaving 5 bases of the junction unmatched. Germline CDR1 and CDR2: MNHNS and SASEGT. CDR3 length equals 13 residues. CDR3 in amino acids: CASSEATGARLHF. The CDR3 DNA sequence: TGTGCCAGCAGTGAAGCCACAGGGGCGCGCCTCCACTTT.

The chain is built from TRBV19 and TRBJ2-7, with 9 bases lining up with TRBD1. This CDR3 region has 14 residues. V lost 5 bases to trimming and J lost 3 bases; unmatched junction nucleotides: 5. CDR1 is LNHDA and CDR2 is SQIVND in the germline V gene (reference sequence). CDR3 bases: TGTGCCAGTAGTCTGGGACAGGGAGGCTACGAGCAGTACTTC. Its protein is CASSLGQGGYEQYF.

This clone was observed once. This sequence joins TRBV19 and TRBJ1-4; 12 bases are a match to TRBD1. Germline V lookup: CDR1 LNHDA, CDR2 SQIVND (reference sequence). The V segment lost 4 bases and the J segment 10 bases; nucleotides outside the gene matches: 4. The CDR3 sequence is 14 residues long. The CDR3 protein is CASSKGQGAGKLFF. CDR3 in DNA: TGTGCCAGTAGTAAGGGACAGGGGGCAGGAAAACTGTTTTTT.

The chain couples TRBV29-1 to TRBJ2-5, with D perhaps matching TRBD1 (6 bases). V gave up 4 bases and J gave up 2 bases, with 11 bases separating them. CDR1 SQVTM and CDR2 ANQGSEA come from the germline V gene. This CDR3 has 13 residues. The CDR3 is CSVAQGDQETQYF. CDR3 nucleotides: TGCAGCGTTGCACAGGGAGATCAAGAGACCCAGTACTTC.

In the case of this clone: A junction boundary mismatches the germline segment, possibly from a read error. The rearrangement links TRBV6-5 to TRBJ1-6; tentatively, D is TRBD1 (5 bases). Germline V gene data show CDR1 as MNHEY and CDR2 as SVGAGI. The CDR3 sequence is 12 residues long. In DNA, the CDR3 is TGTGCCAGCCAGGGAGGGAATTCACCTCTCCACTTT. Its protein is CASQGGNSPLHF.

This chain joins TRBV9 and TRBJ1-1; D unclear. This CDR3 comprises 14 residues. Germline lookup yields CDR1 SGDLS and CDR2 YYNGEE. Trimming shortened V by 4 bases and J by 1 base, and 11 bases separated the two germline ends. The DNA for the CDR3 is TGTGCCAGCAGCCCCTCGGAGGGGAACACTGAAGCTTTCTTT. Translation gives CASSPSEGNTEAFF.

This clone showed up just once. This chain connects TRBV3-1 (or the pseudogene TRBV3-2) to TRBJ2-1, with 10 bases fitting TRBD2. CDR3 length: 18 residues. V shed 2 bases and J 3 bases; nucleotides not matched to a gene: 10. CDR1 and CDR2 from the germline V gene are LGHDT and YNNKEL (reference sequence). The CDR3 nucleotides read TGTGCCAGCAGCCAAAGGCTAGCGGGAGCCCTAATCTACAATGAGCAGTTCTTC. Residues: CASSQRLAGALIYNEQFF.

This chain connects TRBV5-1 to TRBJ2-1, with 9 nucleotides matching TRBD2. The V and J ends lost 5 bases and 0 bases, in that order; junction bases with no gene match: 6. The germline gives CDR1 SGHRS, CDR2 YFSETQ. The CDR3 runs to 16 residues. CDR3 DNA: TGCGCCAGCAGTTGGCTTAGCGGGAGCTCCTACAATGAGCAGTTCTTC. Its translation is CASSWLSGSSYNEQFF.

V usage is TRBV19 and J usage is TRBJ1-1, with D uncertain. CDR1 and CDR2 (germline): LNHDA, SQIVND (reference sequence). V shed 5 bases and J shed 0 bases, with 19 bases lying between them. The CDR3 contains 17 residues. CDR3 sequence: CASSLSGLRLMNTEAFF. In DNA, the CDR3 is TGTGCCAGTAGTCTTAGCGGGCTGCGCCTCATGAACACTGAAGCTTTCTTT.

The gene calls are TRBV11-2 and TRBJ2-2, with 9 bases that match TRBD1. The CDR3 sequence is 15 residues long. Unmatched junction bases numbered 7, after V lost 5 bases and J lost 6 bases. The germline gives CDR1 SGHAT, CDR2 FQNNGV. Here the CDR3 reads CASSTGTGSAGELFF. The CDR3 DNA reads TGTGCCAGCAGCACCGGGACAGGGAGCGCCGGGGAGCTGTTTTTT.

The chain has TRBV19 and TRBJ1-1; tentatively, D is TRBD1 (5 bases). The CDR3 spans 14 residues. Trimming removed 3 bases from V and 8 bases from J, with 16 bases in between. Germline V lookup: CDR1 LNHDA, CDR2 SQIVND (reference sequence). CDR3 nucleotide sequence: TGTGCCAGTAGTATGGGGGACCGATGGCCAGAAGCTTTCTTT. Translation gives CASSMGDRWPEAFF.

The gene calls are TRBV6-5 and TRBJ2-2; 10 positions agree with TRBD1. V lost 4 bases and J lost 6; bases outside the gene matches: 8. The CDR3 spans 16 residues. Germline assignment: CDR1 MNHEY and CDR2 SVGAGI. CDR3 sequence reads: CASSWSLGQGAGELFF. CDR3 DNA: TGTGCCAGCAGTTGGTCGCTTGGACAGGGGGCCGGGGAGCTGTTTTTT.

The sample holds one count of this clone. The chain is built from TRBV20-1 and TRBJ1-3, with D unclear. The CDR3 is made up of 15 amino acids. The ends were cut back, 3 bases at V and 0 bases at J, with 12 bases in the middle. Germline V gene sequence: CDR1 DFQATT, CDR2 SNEGSKA (reference sequence). The CDR3 nucleotides are TGCAGTGCTAGTGGTGACCGAAACTCTGGAAACACCATATATTTT. As protein: CSASGDRNSGNTIYF.

The V and J genes are TRBV19 and TRBJ1-6; the D is unclear. CDR1 is LNHDA and CDR2 is SQIVND in the germline V gene (reference sequence). Trimming stripped 6 bases from V and 8 bases from J, with 11 bases between. The CDR3 has 13 residues. The CDR3 loop reads CASRRAADSPLHF. The DNA of the CDR3 is TGTGCCAGTAGAAGGGCAGCTGATTCACCCCTCCACTTT.

The chain joins TRBV10-1 to TRBJ1-1, with D unclear. The CDR3 extends over 12 amino acids. Germline V gene sequence: CDR1 WNHNN, CDR2 SYGVQD (reference sequence). Trimming shortened V by 3 bases and J by 11 bases, and 13 bases separated the two germline ends. The CDR3 loop reads CASSDSGVAAFF. The CDR3 DNA reads as TGCGCCAGCAGTGATTCCGGAGTCGCGGCTTTCTTT.

The chain recombines TRBV25-1 with TRBJ1-6; TRBD1 is a possible D gene (5 bases). V was shortened by 4 bases and J by 11 bases, with 12 bases between the two germline ends. The CDR3 extends over 13 amino acids. Germline loops: CDR1 MGHDK, CDR2 SYGVNS. The CDR3 DNA follows: TGTGCCAGCAGTGGACCCCAGGGAACACCCCTCCACTTT. Protein: CASSGPQGTPLHF.

This clone appeared a few times. This chain connects TRBV5-1 to TRBJ2-1; 7 bases are shared with TRBD1. CDR3 length equals 15 residues. The V segment lost 3 bases and the J segment 5 bases; nucleotides outside the gene matches: 8. CDR1 is SGHRS and CDR2 is YFSETQ in the germline V gene. CDR3 sequence (DNA): TGCGCCAGCAGCTGGGACAGCCGTACGGACAATGAGCAGTTCTTC. Translated, it gives CASSWDSRTDNEQFF. The whole variable domain, filled in from reference TRBV5-1 and TRBJ2-1, reads KAGVTQTPRYLIKTRGQQVTLSCSPISGHRSVSWYQQTPGQGLQFLFEYFSETQRNKGNFPGRFSGRQFSNSRSEMNVSTLELGDSALYLCASSWDSRTDNEQFFGPGTRLTVL.

This clone was observed once. The V gene is TRBV20-1, the J gene TRBJ2-7, with D perhaps matching TRBD1 (5 bases). CDR3 length: 11 residues. The V gene's germline CDR1 is DFQATT and CDR2 SNEGSKA (reference sequence). Trimming stripped 4 bases from V and 7 bases from J, with 11 bases between. The chain's CDR3 is CSAKVTAEQYF. The CDR3 nucleotides read TGCAGTGCTAAGGTGACAGCTGAGCAGTACTTC.

This clone has just a few counts. V and J are TRBV27 and TRBJ2-6, with D unresolved. The CDR3 runs 15 residues. Germline assignment: CDR1 MNHEY and CDR2 SMNVEV (reference sequence). The V end was cut by 7 bases, the J end by 0 bases, with 10 bases between. CDR3 amino acids: CASTPLGSGANVLTF. The DNA for the CDR3 is TGTGCCAGCACTCCCCTTGGCTCTGGGGCCAACGTCCTGACTTTC.

This clone was counted a single time. As DNA, the CDR3 is TGTGCCAGCAGCCCGAGCTCTAGCGGGGTTAACAATGAGCAGTTCTTC. Protein product: CASSPSSSGVNNEQFF. V usage is TRBV11-3 and J usage is TRBJ2-1, with 9 bases that match TRBD2. Germline CDR1 reads SGHNT; CDR2 reads YENEEA. V shed 5 bases and J 5 bases; nucleotides not matched to a gene: 10. The CDR3 has 16 residues.

The chain couples TRBV18 to TRBJ2-6; D remains unclear. The CDR3 covers 16 residues. CDR1 is KGHSH, CDR2 LQKENI, per germline. V lost 2 bases, J lost 2 bases, and 10 bases lay in between. The CDR3 sequence is CASSPVPSTGANVLTF. The CDR3 DNA sequence: TGTGCCAGCTCACCAGTCCCCTCAACTGGGGCCAACGTCCTGACTTTC.

This sequence joins TRBV10-3 and TRBJ2-3; D may be TRBD2 (6 bases). The germline V gene has CDR1 ENHRY and CDR2 SYGVKD. V lost 7 bases, J lost 3 bases, and 17 bases lay in between. The CDR3 is made up of 15 amino acids. The CDR3 DNA reads as TGTGCCATCAAAGGTCCTGGGGCGGGAACAGATACGCAGTATTTT. It codes for CAIKGPGAGTDTQYF.

The chain couples TRBV7-9 to TRBJ2-1, with D unclear. CDR3 size: 13 residues. Germline values: CDR1 SEHNR, CDR2 FQNEAQ (reference sequence). V shed 5 bases and J shed 5 bases, with 10 bases lying between them. The CDR3 DNA reads TGTGCCAGCAGCCAAACAACTGACAATGAGCAGTTCTTC. Protein sequence: CASSQTTDNEQFF.